This passage covers 26 T cell receptor beta chains from one sample sequenced in a study of Graves' ophthalmopathy and Graves' hyperthyroidism. RNA transcripts provided the template for amplifying TCR beta CDR3 regions. The first-round RT-PCR employed HTBI primers together with the Qiagen OneStep RT-PCR kit. A multiplex PCR was then performed as the second round. TCRdb re-called the multiplex PCR reads with MiXCR, one entry per CDR3 protein. The sample lists under 800,000 distinct CDR3 sequences, about a fifth occurring once. The sample taken for sequencing was peripheral blood. The receptors were sampled from a woman aged 18 to 35 with stable Graves' hyperthyroidism. Some clones in this sample may be carry-over from other donors' samples.

This clonotype was found a few times. The V call is TRBV19, the J call TRBJ2-5, with TRBD1 matching 11 bases. Germline assignment: CDR1 LNHDA and CDR2 SQIVND (reference sequence). V lost 6 bases to trimming and J lost 7 bases; unmatched junction nucleotides: 4. This CDR3 is 13 amino acids long. The CDR3 DNA is TGTGCCAGTAGGGACAGGGGGCTGGTGACCCAGTACTTC. It translates to CASRDRGLVTQYF.

This clonotype was found many times. This chain uses TRBV5-1 with TRBJ2-4; no clear D gene. CDR3 size: 14 residues. Germline CDR1 is SGHRS and CDR2 is YFSETQ. V was clipped by 3 bases and J by 0 bases, with 7 bases between them. CDR3 residues: CASSSTLAKNIQYF. CDR3 coding DNA: TGCGCCAGCAGCTCCACACTAGCCAAAAACATTCAGTACTTC.

This clonotype has a count of ten or more. V gene TRBV6-1 combines with J gene TRBJ1-6, with D hard to call. V lost 2 bases and J 10 bases, leaving 18 bases between the germline ends. The CDR3 has 16 amino acids. From germline, CDR1 is MNHNS and CDR2 SASEGT. CDR3 nucleotide sequence: TGTGCCAGCAGTGAAATTGGGAACTCGTTGGGGTCACCCCTCCACTTT. As protein: CASSEIGNSLGSPLHF.

In the case of this clonotype: An end of the junction does not agree with germline; a read error may underlie this. The chain carries TRBV6-5 and TRBJ2-5, with a weak D call TRBD2 (6 bases). CDR1 is MNHEY and CDR2 is SVGAGI in the germline V gene. CDR3 length equals 15 residues. The CDR3 region has the DNA TGTGCCAGCAGTTACTCGGAGGCGGGAAGAGAGACCAAGTACTTC. It is translated as CASSYSEAGRETKYF.

There are many counts of this clonotype. The chain combines TRBV12-3 or TRBV12-4 with TRBJ2-7; 7 bases map to TRBD1. The V segment lost 5 bases and the J segment 0 bases; nucleotides outside the gene matches: 10. This CDR3 comprises 16 residues. CDR3 sequence: CASSPNRDRGSYEQYF. CDR3 DNA sequence: TGTGCCAGCAGTCCCAACCGGGACAGAGGCTCCTACGAGCAGTACTTC.

This clonotype was seen many times. J is TRBJ1-5 and V is TRBV6-1; D perhaps matches TRBD1 (6 bases). Germline lookup yields CDR1 MNHNS and CDR2 SASEGT. Trimming shortened V by 5 bases and J by 5 bases, and 13 bases separated the two germline ends. The CDR3 has 14 residues. CDR3 region: CASSQVRGHQPQHF. CDR3 in DNA: TGTGCCAGCAGTCAAGTCCGGGGGCATCAGCCCCAGCATTTT.

This clonotype occurred many times. CDR3 sequence reads: CASKTGILDYGYTF. CDR3 DNA: TGTGCCAGCAAAACAGGGATTTTGGACTATGGCTACACCTTC. V gene TRBV7-8 combines with J gene TRBJ1-2; tentatively, D is TRBD1 (6 bases). Germline V gene data show CDR1 as SGHVS and CDR2 as FQNEAQ. This CDR3 contains 14 residues. Trimming pared 7 bases from V and 3 bases from J, leaving 15 bases between.

This clonotype has a count of ten or more. This chain uses TRBV6-1 with TRBJ2-7; D tentatively reads TRBD1 or TRBD2 (6 bases each). From germline, CDR1 is MNHNS and CDR2 SASEGT. The CDR3 has 15 residues. Between the trimmed V and J ends, which lost 6 bases and 0 bases, there was a span of 15 bases. Here the CDR3 DNA reads TGTGCCAGCAGCCGCCGGGGGACAAGCTCCTACGAGCAGTACTTC. Protein product: CASSRRGTSSYEQYF.

The CDR3 loop reads CASSAAGTGTTEAFF. The CDR3 DNA is TGTGCCAGCAGTGCCGCCGGGACAGGGACCACTGAAGCTTTCTTT. The chain carries TRBV12-3 or TRBV12-4 and TRBJ1-1, with 9 bases identical to TRBD1. The CDR3 runs 15 residues. V shed 5 bases and J 4 bases; nucleotides not matched to a gene: 8.

This clonotype was seen repeatedly, ten times or more. The chain employs TRBV2 and TRBJ1-2; D possibly corresponds to TRBD1 (5 bases). Per the germline V gene, CDR1 is SNHLY and CDR2 is FYNNEI. V lost 5 bases and J 0 bases, leaving 13 bases between the germline ends. This CDR3 is built from 15 residues. CDR3 loop: CASSTNRKANYGYTF. CDR3 in DNA: TGTGCCAGCAGTACCAACAGGAAAGCTAACTATGGCTACACCTTC.

The sample holds many counts of this clonotype. V gene TRBV6-5 combines with J gene TRBJ1-1, with D maybe TRBD1 (6 bases). The V gene's germline CDR1 is MNHEY and CDR2 SVGAGI. V was trimmed by 5 bases and J by 2 bases, leaving 15 bases between them. This CDR3 contains 15 residues. The CDR3 nucleotides read TGTGCCAGCAGTCGAGTGGGGGGGCGAAACACTGAAGCTTTCTTT. Its protein is CASSRVGGRNTEAFF.

The table lists this clonotype with many counts. The chain recombines TRBV30 with TRBJ1-1; D is ambiguous. The CDR3 is made up of 13 amino acids. Germline V lookup: CDR1 GTSNPN, CDR2 SVGIG (reference sequence). V lost 0 bases and J 1 base, leaving 6 bases between the germline ends. CDR3 in DNA: TGTGCCTGGAGTGTGTTGGCGAACACTGAAGCTTTCTTT. It is translated as CAWSVLANTEAFF.

This clonotype was detected a few times. J is TRBJ1-5 and V is TRBV6-1, with 8 bases that match TRBD1. CDR3 length: 16 amino acids. V shed 6 bases, J shed 2 bases, and the junction held 9 bases outside the gene matches. CDR1 MNHNS and CDR2 SASEGT come from the germline V gene. The CDR3 region is CASSPDRGNGNQPQHF. CDR3 bases: TGTGCCAGCAGCCCCGACAGGGGCAACGGCAATCAGCCCCAGCATTTT.

The chain uses TRBV28 and TRBJ2-7, with D perhaps assigned TRBD1 or TRBD2 (7 bases each). CDR3 length: 14 amino acids. Germline CDR1 reads MDHEN; CDR2 reads SYDVKM. V shed 5 bases and J shed 4 bases, with 15 bases lying between them. This chain's CDR3 is CASSNREGAYEQYF. As DNA, the CDR3 is TGTGCCAGCAGTAACAGGGAGGGGGCTTACGAGCAGTACTTC. Using reference TRBV28 and TRBJ2-7 for the parts outside the CDR3, the full variable domain is DVKVTQSSRYLVKRTGEKVFLECVQDMDHENMFWYRQDPGLGLRLIYFSYDVKMKEKGDIPEGYSVSREKKERFSLILESASTNQTSMYLCASSNREGAYEQYFGPGTRLTVT.

This clonotype appeared a single time. The chain joins TRBV12-3 or TRBV12-4 to TRBJ2-5, with D possibly TRBD2 on 5 matching bases. The CDR3 is made up of 15 amino acids. V lost 6 bases, J lost 3 bases, and 17 bases lay in between. CDR3 in DNA: TGTGCCAGCAGCGGGGAGCTCGGACCAGAAGAGACCCAGTACTTC. This codes for CASSGELGPEETQYF.

At least ten counts were recorded for this clonotype. The rearrangement uses TRBV28 and TRBJ2-7; D is perhaps TRBD2 (5 bases). Germline values: CDR1 MDHEN, CDR2 SYDVKM. V was trimmed by 8 bases and J by 4 bases, leaving 6 bases between them. The CDR3 extends over 10 amino acids. As DNA, the CDR3 is TGTGCCAGCCGGGGTTACGAGCAGTACTTC. Amino acid sequence: CASRGYEQYF.

This chain links TRBV20-1 with TRBJ1-6; tentatively, D is TRBD1 (6 bases). This CDR3 comprises 17 residues. V lost 3 bases, J lost 4 bases, and 19 bases lay in between. Germline values: CDR1 DFQATT, CDR2 SNEGSKA (reference sequence). The CDR3: CSARGRGADLYNSPLHF. CDR3 nucleotides: TGCAGTGCTAGGGGGCGGGGGGCAGATCTTTATAATTCACCCCTCCACTTT.

This clonotype was seen ten or more times. CDR3 in amino acids: CASSLRPNYGYTF. Here the CDR3 DNA reads TGCGCCAGCAGCTTGAGGCCTAACTATGGCTACACCTTC. V gene TRBV5-1 combines with J gene TRBJ1-2; D remains unclear. V dropped 1 base and J dropped 0 bases, with 4 bases sitting between them. In germline, CDR1 is SGHRS, CDR2 YFSETQ. The CDR3 is 13 residues long.

This clonotype was seen repeatedly, ten times or more. The genes are TRBV27 and TRBJ1-1; D remains unclear. CDR3 length equals 14 residues. CDR1 is MNHEY, CDR2 SMNVEV, per germline (reference sequence). Trimming removed 6 bases at V and 0 bases at J, with 11 bases between. CDR3 nucleotides: TGTGCCAGCAGACCAATGACGGTGAACACTGAAGCTTTCTTT. Translation gives CASRPMTVNTEAFF.

This clonotype was detected many times. This may stem from a read error, because a much larger clone lies one nucleotide away. This chain connects TRBV7-9 to TRBJ2-5; 13 bases align to TRBD2. Trimming took 5 bases from V and 4 from J; bases not matched to a gene: 1. The CDR3 consists of 14 residues. Looked up from germline, CDR1 is SEHNR and CDR2 is FQNEAQ (reference sequence). DNA of the CDR3: TGTGCCAGCAGCCGGACTAGCGGGGGAGAGACCCAGTACTTC. Residues: CASSRTSGGETQYF.

The rearrangement links TRBV28 to TRBJ2-7; 9 bases match TRBD1. Germline CDR1 is MDHEN and CDR2 is SYDVKM. The CDR3 consists of 15 residues. After removal of 5 bases from V and 5 bases from J, the junction contained 10 bases not matched to a gene. The CDR3 is CASSPRDRESHEQYF. The CDR3 DNA is TGTGCCAGCAGTCCCCGGGACAGGGAGTCCCACGAGCAGTACTTC.

There are a few counts of this clonotype. The chain recombines TRBV7-9 with TRBJ2-5, with D perhaps TRBD1 (6 bases). Deletions cut 5 bases from V and 5 bases from J, with 21 bases between. CDR1 is SEHNR and CDR2 is FQNEAQ in the germline V gene (reference sequence). This CDR3 contains 16 residues. In DNA, the CDR3 is TGTGCCAGCAGCGGGCGAAGGACAGAGTCGAGTGAGACCCAGTACTTC. It codes for CASSGRRTESSETQYF.

This clonotype occurred many times. The genes are TRBV20-1 and TRBJ2-5; 11 bases align to TRBD2. V dropped 6 bases and J dropped 5; count of bases not matched to a gene: 11. From germline, CDR1 is DFQATT and CDR2 SNEGSKA (reference sequence). The CDR3 runs to 15 residues. The CDR3 DNA reads as TGCAGTGCCCTGGAGACTAGCGGGGCATGGGAGACCCAGTACTTC. Amino acid sequence: CSALETSGAWETQYF.

The chain has TRBV27 and TRBJ2-7; 10 nucleotides line up with TRBD2. V trimming: 6 bases; J trimming: 4 bases; junction bases outside the gene matches: 9. The CDR3 covers 15 residues. The germline CDR1 and CDR2 sequences are MNHEY and SMNVEV (reference sequence). In DNA form, the CDR3 reads TGTGCCAGCAGCTCTCCGGGACTAGCGATATACGAGCAGTACTTC. This translates into CASSSPGLAIYEQYF.

This clonotype has a handful of counts. The chain links TRBV29-1 to TRBJ1-2; possibly TRBD1 for D (5 bases). Germline V gene sequence: CDR1 SQVTM, CDR2 ANQGSEA. The CDR3 sequence is 13 residues long. The V gene lost 2 bases and the J gene lost 3 bases, with 10 bases spanning the gap. CDR3 coding DNA: TGCAGCGTTGAATCCAGGGTAGACTATGGCTACACCTTC. Its translation: CSVESRVDYGYTF.

The chain joins TRBV20-1 to TRBJ1-1; no clear D. The germline CDR1 and CDR2 sequences are DFQATT and SNEGSKA (reference sequence). The CDR3 is made up of 12 amino acids. Trimming removed 6 bases from V and 5 bases from J, with 13 bases in between. CDR3 coding DNA: TGCAGTGCCCGACGGGTGGTGACTGAAGCTTTCTTT. Residues: CSARRVVTEAFF.